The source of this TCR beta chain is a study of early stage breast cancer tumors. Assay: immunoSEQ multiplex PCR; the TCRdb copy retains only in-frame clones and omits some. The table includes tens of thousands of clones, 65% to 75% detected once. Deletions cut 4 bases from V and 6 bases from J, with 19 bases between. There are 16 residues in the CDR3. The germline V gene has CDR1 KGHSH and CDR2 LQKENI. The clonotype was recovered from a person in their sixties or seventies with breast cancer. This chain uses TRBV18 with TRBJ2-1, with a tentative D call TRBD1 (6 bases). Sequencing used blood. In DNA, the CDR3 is TGTGCCAGCTCACTACCTTCCGGACAGAGTCCCAATGAGCAGTTCTTC. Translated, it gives CASSLPSGQSPNEQFF.